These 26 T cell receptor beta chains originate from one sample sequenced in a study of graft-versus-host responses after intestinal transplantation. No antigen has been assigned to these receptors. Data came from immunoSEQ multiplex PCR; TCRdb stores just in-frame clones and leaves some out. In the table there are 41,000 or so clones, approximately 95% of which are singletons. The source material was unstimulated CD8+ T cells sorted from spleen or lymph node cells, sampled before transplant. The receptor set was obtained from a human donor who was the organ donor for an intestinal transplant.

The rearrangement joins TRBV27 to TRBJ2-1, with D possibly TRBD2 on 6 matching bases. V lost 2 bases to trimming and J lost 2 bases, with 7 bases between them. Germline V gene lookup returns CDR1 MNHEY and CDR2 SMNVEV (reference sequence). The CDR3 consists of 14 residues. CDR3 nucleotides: TGTGCCAGCAGTTTACGGGGGACCTACAATGAGCAGTTCTTC. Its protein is CASSLRGTYNEQFF.

CDR3 sequence: CASSMFTRGQETQYF. CDR3 sequence (DNA): TGTGCCAGTAGTATGTTCACAAGGGGGCAAGAGACCCAGTACTTC. J is TRBJ2-5 and V is TRBV19; D possibly corresponds to TRBD1 (6 bases). The ends were cut back, 3 bases at V and 2 bases at J, with 13 bases in the middle. The CDR3 is made up of 15 amino acids. Looked up from germline, CDR1 is LNHDA and CDR2 is SQIVND (reference sequence).

CDR3 DNA sequence: TGTGCCAGCAGCTTAATGGGTGGAGACTACGAGCAGTACTTC. This sequence encodes CASSLMGGDYEQYF. The V gene is TRBV11-2, the J gene TRBJ2-7; no definite D call. Germline V gives CDR1 SGHAT, CDR2 FQNNGV. This CDR3 contains 14 residues. V was shortened by 2 bases and J by 3 bases, with 11 bases between the two germline ends.

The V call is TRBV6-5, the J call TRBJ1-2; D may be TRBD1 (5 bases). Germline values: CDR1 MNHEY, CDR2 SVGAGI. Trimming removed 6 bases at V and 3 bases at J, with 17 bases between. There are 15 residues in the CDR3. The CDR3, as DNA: TGTGCCAGCAGCTTCATGAAGGGGAGCTACTATGGCTACACCTTC. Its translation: CASSFMKGSYYGYTF.

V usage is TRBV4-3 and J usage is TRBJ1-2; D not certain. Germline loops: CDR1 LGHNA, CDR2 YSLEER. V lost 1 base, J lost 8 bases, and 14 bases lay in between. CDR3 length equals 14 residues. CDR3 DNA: TGCGCCAGCAGCCAAGGTTCGGTGTTGGGGGGCTACACCTTC. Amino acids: CASSQGSVLGGYTF.

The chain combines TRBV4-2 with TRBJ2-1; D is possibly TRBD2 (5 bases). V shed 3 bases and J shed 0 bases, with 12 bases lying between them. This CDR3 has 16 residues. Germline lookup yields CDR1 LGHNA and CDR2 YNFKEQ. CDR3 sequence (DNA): TGTGCCAGCAGCCATTGGTCGGGGAGCTCCTACAATGAGCAGTTCTTC. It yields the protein CASSHWSGSSYNEQFF.

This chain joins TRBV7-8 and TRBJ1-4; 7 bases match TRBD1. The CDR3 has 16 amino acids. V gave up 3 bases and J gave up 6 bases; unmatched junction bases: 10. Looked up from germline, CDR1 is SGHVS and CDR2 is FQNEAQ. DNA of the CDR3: TGTGCCAGCAGCTTCCCCAGGCAGGGGGGGGATGAAAAACTGTTTTTT. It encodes CASSFPRQGGDEKLFF.

Written as DNA, the CDR3 is TGTGCCAGCAGCCAGCAGGACAGCCTCCCCTACAATGAGCAGTTCTTC. Protein: CASSQQDSLPYNEQFF. The chain couples TRBV7-3 to TRBJ2-1; tentatively, D is TRBD1 (6 bases). Trimming shortened V by 5 bases and J by 2 bases, and 16 bases separated the two germline ends. Germline lookup yields CDR1 SGHTA and CDR2 FQGTGA. The CDR3 spans 16 residues.

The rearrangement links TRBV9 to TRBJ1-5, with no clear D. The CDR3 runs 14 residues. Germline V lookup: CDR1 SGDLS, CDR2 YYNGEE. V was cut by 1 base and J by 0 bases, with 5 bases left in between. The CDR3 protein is CASSVTDSNQPQHF. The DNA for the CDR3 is TGTGCCAGCAGCGTAACAGATAGCAATCAGCCCCAGCATTTT.

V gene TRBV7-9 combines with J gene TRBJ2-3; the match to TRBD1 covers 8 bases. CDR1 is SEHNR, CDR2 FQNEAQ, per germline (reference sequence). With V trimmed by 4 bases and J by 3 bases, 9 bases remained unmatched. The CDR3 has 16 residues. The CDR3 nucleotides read TGTGCCAGCAGCTCCGGACAGGGCGGTCTGACAGATACGCAGTATTTT. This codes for CASSSGQGGLTDTQYF.

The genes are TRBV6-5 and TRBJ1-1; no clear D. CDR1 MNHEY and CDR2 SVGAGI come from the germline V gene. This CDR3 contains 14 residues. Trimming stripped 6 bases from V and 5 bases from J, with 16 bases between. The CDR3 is CASSPDNKWTEAFF. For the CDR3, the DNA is TGTGCCAGCAGCCCCGACAATAAGTGGACTGAAGCTTTCTTT.

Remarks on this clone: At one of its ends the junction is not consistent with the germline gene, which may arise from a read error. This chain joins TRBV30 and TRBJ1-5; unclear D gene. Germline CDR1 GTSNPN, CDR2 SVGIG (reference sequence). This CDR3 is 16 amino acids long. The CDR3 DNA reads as TGTGCCGGGAGCCGCCCCATCGGAGGGCGAAATCAGCCCCAGCATTTT. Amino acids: CAGSRPIGGRNQPQHF.

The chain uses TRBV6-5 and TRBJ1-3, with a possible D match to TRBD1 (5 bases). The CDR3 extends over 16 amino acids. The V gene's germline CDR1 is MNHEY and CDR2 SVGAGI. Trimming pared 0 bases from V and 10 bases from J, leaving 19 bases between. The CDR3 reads CASSYSTPRLGGTIYF. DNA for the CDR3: TGTGCCAGCAGTTACTCGACCCCCCGTCTGGGGGGGACCATATATTTT.

CDR3 in DNA: TGTGCCAGCAGTTACGGCGGGACGATTGAGACCCAGTACTTC. Translated, it gives CASSYGGTIETQYF. The chain joins TRBV6-5 to TRBJ2-5; D may be TRBD2 (6 bases). The CDR3 length is 14 residues. The germline CDR1 and CDR2 sequences are MNHEY and SVGAGI. Trimming took 2 bases from V and 5 from J, leaving 12 bases between them.

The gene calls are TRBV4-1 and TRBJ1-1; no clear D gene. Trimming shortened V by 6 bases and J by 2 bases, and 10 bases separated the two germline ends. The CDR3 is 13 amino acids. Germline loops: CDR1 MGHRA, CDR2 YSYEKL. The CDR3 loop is CASSPIQNTEAFF. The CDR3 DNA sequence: TGCGCCAGCAGTCCAATTCAAAACACTGAAGCTTTCTTT.

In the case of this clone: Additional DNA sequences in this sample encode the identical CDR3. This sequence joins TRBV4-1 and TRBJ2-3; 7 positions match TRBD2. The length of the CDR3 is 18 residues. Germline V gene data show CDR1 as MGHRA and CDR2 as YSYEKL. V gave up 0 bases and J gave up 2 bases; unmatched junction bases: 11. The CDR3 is CASSQEGGSSLITDTQYF. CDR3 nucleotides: TGCGCCAGCAGCCAAGAGGGCGGGAGTTCCCTAATCACAGATACGCAGTATTTT.

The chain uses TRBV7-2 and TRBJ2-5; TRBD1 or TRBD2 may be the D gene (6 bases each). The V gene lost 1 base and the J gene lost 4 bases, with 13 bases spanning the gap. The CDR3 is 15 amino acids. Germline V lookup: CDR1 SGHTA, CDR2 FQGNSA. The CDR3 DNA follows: TGTGCCAGCAGCTTAGACGGGGGCCCTCCAGAGACCCAGTACTTC. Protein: CASSLDGGPPETQYF.

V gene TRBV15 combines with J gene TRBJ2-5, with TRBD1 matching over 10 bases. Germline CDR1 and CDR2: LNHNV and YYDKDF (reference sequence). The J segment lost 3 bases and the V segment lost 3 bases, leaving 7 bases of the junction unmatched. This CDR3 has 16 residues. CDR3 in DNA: TGTGCCACCAGCAGTAGGGACAGGGGCAACAAAGAGACCCAGTACTTC. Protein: CATSSRDRGNKETQYF.

In DNA form, the CDR3 reads TGTGCCAGCAGCTTATTAGGGGGGCAGAAAGAGACCCAGTACTTC. Translated, it gives CASSLLGGQKETQYF. The gene calls are TRBV7-6 and TRBJ2-5, with D perhaps TRBD1 or TRBD2 (6 bases each). The CDR3 length is 15 residues. Germline V gives CDR1 SGHVS, CDR2 FNYEAQ. Trimming stripped 2 bases from V and 3 bases from J, with 13 bases between.

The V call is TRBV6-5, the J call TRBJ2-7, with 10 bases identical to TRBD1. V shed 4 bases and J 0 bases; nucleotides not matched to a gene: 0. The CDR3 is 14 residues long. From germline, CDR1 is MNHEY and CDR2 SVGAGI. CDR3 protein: CASSWTGGSYEQYF. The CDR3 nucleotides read TGTGCCAGCAGTTGGACAGGGGGCTCCTACGAGCAGTACTTC.

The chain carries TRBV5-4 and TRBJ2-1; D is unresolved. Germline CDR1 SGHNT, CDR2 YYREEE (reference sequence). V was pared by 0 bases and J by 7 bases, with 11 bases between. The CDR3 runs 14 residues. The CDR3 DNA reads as TGTGCCAGCAGCTTGGGATACGGTGTAAATGAGCAGTTCTTC. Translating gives CASSLGYGVNEQFF.

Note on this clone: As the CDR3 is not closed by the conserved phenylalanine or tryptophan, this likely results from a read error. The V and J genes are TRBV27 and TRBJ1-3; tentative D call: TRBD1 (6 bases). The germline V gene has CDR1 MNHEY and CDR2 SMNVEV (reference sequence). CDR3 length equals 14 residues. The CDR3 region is CAGSPQGSGNIIYL. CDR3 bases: TGTGCCGGCAGTCCACAGGGTTCTGGAAACATCATATATCTT.

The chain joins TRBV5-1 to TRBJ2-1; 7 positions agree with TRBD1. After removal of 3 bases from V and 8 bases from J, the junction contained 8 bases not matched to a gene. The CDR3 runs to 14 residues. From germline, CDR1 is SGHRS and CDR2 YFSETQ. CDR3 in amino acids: CASSSIPQGDEQFF. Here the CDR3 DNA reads TGCGCCAGCAGCTCCATACCTCAGGGGGATGAGCAGTTCTTC. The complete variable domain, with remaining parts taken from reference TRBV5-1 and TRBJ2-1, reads KAGVTQTPRYLIKTRGQQVTLSCSPISGHRSVSWYQQTPGQGLQFLFEYFSETQRNKGNFPGRFSGRQFSNSRSEMNVSTLELGDSALYLCASSSIPQGDEQFFGPGTRLTVL.

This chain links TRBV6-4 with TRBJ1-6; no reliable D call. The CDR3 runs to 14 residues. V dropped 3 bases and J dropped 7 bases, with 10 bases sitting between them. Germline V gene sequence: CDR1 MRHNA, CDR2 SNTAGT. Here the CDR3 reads CASSESDGNSPLHF. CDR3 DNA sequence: TGTGCCAGCAGTGAATCGGACGGAAATTCACCCCTCCACTTT.

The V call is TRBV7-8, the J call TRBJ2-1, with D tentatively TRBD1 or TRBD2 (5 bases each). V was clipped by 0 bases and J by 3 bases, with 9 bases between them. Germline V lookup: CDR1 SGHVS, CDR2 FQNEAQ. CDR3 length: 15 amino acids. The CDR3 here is CASSLAAGSYNEQFF. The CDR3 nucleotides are TGTGCCAGCAGCTTAGCGGCAGGGAGCTACAATGAGCAGTTCTTC.

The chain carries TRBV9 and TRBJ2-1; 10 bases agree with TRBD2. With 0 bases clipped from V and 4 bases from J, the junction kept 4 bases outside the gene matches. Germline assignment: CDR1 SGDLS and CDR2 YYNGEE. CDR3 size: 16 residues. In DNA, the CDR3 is TGTGCCAGCAGCGTAGGGACTAGCGGCGAATACAATGAGCAGTTCTTC. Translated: CASSVGTSGEYNEQFF.